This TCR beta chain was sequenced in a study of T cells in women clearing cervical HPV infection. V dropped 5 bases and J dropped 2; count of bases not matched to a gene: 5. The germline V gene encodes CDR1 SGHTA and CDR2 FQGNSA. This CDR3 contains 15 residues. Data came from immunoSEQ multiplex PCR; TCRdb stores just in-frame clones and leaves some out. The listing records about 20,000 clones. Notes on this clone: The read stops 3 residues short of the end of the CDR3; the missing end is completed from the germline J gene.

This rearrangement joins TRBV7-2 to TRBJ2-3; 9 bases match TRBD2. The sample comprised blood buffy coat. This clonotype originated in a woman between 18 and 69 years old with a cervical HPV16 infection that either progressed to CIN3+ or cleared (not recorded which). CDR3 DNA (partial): TGTGCCAGCAGCCCAGCGGGGGGCCCCACAGATACG. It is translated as CASSPAGGPTDT. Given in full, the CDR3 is CASSPAGGPTDTQYF.